This passage covers 4 T cell receptor beta chains from one sample sequenced in a study of vaccination effects on CD4 cells after COVID-19. After expansion with viral peptide pools in the ViraFEST assay, antigen-specific CD4+ T cells were sequenced. Investigators separated out CD4+ T cells once about 10 days of culture had passed. The vaccine recipients had no prior SARS-CoV-2 infection, with negative nucleocapsid antibodies. Some clones are missing from TCRdb's copy, which holds only in-frame ones; the method was immunoSEQ multiplex PCR. The sample contains about 22,000 clones, around 79% of which appear only once. The antigens these receptors bind are not known. Here the sequenced sample was CD4+ T cells from PBMCs cultured with HCoV-NL63 spike peptides, taken before COVID-19 vaccination. The origin of the receptors is a human donor who received a COVID-19 vaccine.

V gene TRBV27 combines with J gene TRBJ2-1, with 12 bases fitting TRBD2. V gave up 4 bases and J gave up 6 bases; unmatched junction bases: 10. Per germline, CDR1 MNHEY and CDR2 SMNVEV (reference sequence). The CDR3 is made up of 17 amino acids. The CDR3 DNA sequence: TGTGCCAGCAGTTGGAGCCGTGGACTAGCGGGATTCAATGAGCAGTTCTTC. Amino acid sequence: CASSWSRGLAGFNEQFF.

This clone appeared a single time. CDR3 sequence (DNA): TGCGCCAGCAGCCAAGATCAACAGAGGAATGAAAAACTGTTTTTT. Translation: CASSQDQQRNEKLFF. The genes are TRBV4-3 and TRBJ1-4, with D uncertain. Germline V gene data show CDR1 as LGHNA and CDR2 as YSLEER. Trimming took 0 bases from V and 5 from J, leaving 10 bases between them. This CDR3 is built from 15 residues.

This clone was seen only a few times. The chain has TRBV5-1 and TRBJ2-1; 8 nucleotides line up with TRBD2. The junction had 3 bases not matched to a gene; V was cut back by 0 bases and J by 4 bases. This CDR3 is 15 amino acids long. Germline V gene sequence: CDR1 SGHRS, CDR2 YFSETQ. CDR3 sequence: CASSLGSGEYNEQFF. The CDR3 nucleotides read TGCGCCAGCAGCTTGGGTAGCGGGGAGTACAATGAGCAGTTCTTC.

The chain joins TRBV19 to TRBJ2-2, with 7 bases fitting TRBD1. The CDR3 runs 15 residues. V lost 6 bases and J lost 4; bases outside the gene matches: 8. Germline values: CDR1 LNHDA, CDR2 SQIVND (reference sequence). CDR3 amino acids: CASSPSYRGTGELFF. The CDR3 DNA sequence: TGTGCCAGTAGCCCCTCCTACAGGGGCACCGGGGAGCTGTTTTTT.